A selection of T cell receptor beta chains follows, all from one sample in a study of T-cell memory formation after mild COVID-19. TCRdb ran MiXCR on the 5' RACE reads and lists one entry per CDR3 protein. Of 470,000 or so distinct CDR3 sequences in the sample, more than 20% are singletons; the top ten hold around 13%. The specimen sequenced was PBMCs or a T cell subset sorted from them (not recorded which). These receptor sequences come from an adult woman who had mild COVID-19 (a few samples of this study predate the infection). Cell type and time point are not known. Both conserved end residues are part of each CDR3.

cdr3_aa,j_call,v_call
CARAAGGPANEQFF,TRBJ2-1,TRBV10-2
CASSFRTGTGTDTQYF,TRBJ2-3,TRBV7-3
CASSVTGEDTQYF,TRBJ2-3,TRBV9
CASSPSGSAGANEQFF,TRBJ2-1,TRBV11-1
CASSFSGTAIQYF,TRBJ2-4,TRBV7-9
CASSPKTLELADTQYF,TRBJ2-3,TRBV7-9
CASSMGQVGAFF,TRBJ1-1,TRBV19
CASRGGPHYEQYF,TRBJ2-7,TRBV5-1
CASSFLTLGQGAAQETQYF,TRBJ2-5,TRBV5-1
CASSLDLGDEQFF,TRBJ2-1,TRBV5-1
CATSDSGLFNEQFF,TRBJ2-1,TRBV24-1
CASSLSVGLDAYEQYF,TRBJ2-7,TRBV27
CASSKGQDPYGYTF,TRBJ1-2,TRBV21-1
CAWVPQGRRTGELFF,TRBJ2-2,TRBV30
CASSQPLGGNNEQFF,TRBJ2-1,TRBV4-1
CSAWGLAGVAWSYNEQFF,TRBJ2-1,TRBV20-1
CASSPTDLPLIGYTF,TRBJ1-2,TRBV7-2
CASLRGETQYF,TRBJ2-5,TRBV6-5
CASLKGQGFGSGANVLTF,TRBJ2-6,TRBV19
CASSTGNNEQFF,TRBJ2-1,TRBV7-9
CSSSSHRGRNYGYTF,TRBJ1-2,TRBV7-9
CASSRGEGEYEQYF,TRBJ2-7,TRBV5-5
CSASDGGGRRVNEQFF,TRBJ2-1,TRBV20-1
CASSPRRKGDVGELFF,TRBJ2-2,TRBV3-1
CSAGTSRIQETQYF,TRBJ2-5,TRBV20-1
CASSLATGAARNTEAFF,TRBJ1-1,TRBV7-6
CASSPPGISGANVLTF,TRBJ2-6,TRBV7-2
CASSQGTSEAYEQYF,TRBJ2-7,TRBV4-2
CASSLTGAGNTIYF,TRBJ1-3,TRBV7-8
CSPTSAVLNTEAFF,TRBJ1-1,TRBV20-1
CASSFGTGGNEQFF,TRBJ2-1,TRBV7-6
CSARDRAGSSYNEQFF,TRBJ2-1,TRBV20-1
CSASFRLNSPLHF,TRBJ1-6,TRBV20-1
CASSEAGGRGTQYF,TRBJ2-3,TRBV6-4
CASSLDGTSGGGYNEQFF,TRBJ2-1,TRBV5-1
CASKGDLPGELFF,TRBJ2-2,TRBV6-5
CAISVGTSQYEQYF,TRBJ2-7,TRBV10-3
CSARDPTTSGRIQETQYF,TRBJ2-5,TRBV20-1
CATSVPDPYEQYF,TRBJ2-7,TRBV24-1
CASSTDHGTEAFF,TRBJ1-1,TRBV5-1
CASSPTSGGAFYEQYF,TRBJ2-7,TRBV7-6
CASSLQGAEAFF,TRBJ1-1,TRBV5-1
CASSDSLRVGNTEAFF,TRBJ1-1,TRBV12-3/TRBV12-4
CASSVAPESYEQYF,TRBJ2-7,TRBV9
CASSVDRENIQYF,TRBJ2-4,TRBV2
CASSDRAMSYEQYF,TRBJ2-7,TRBV6-1